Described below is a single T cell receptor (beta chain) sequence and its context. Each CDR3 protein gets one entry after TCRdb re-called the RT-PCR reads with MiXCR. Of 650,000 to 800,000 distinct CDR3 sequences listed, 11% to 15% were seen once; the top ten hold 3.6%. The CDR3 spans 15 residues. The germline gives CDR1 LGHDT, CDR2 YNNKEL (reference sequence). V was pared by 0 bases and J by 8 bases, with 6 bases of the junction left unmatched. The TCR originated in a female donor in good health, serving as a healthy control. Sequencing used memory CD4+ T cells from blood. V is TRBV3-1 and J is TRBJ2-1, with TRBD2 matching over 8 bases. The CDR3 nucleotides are TGTGCCAGCAGCCAAGAGGGACTAGGGGCCTATGAGCAGTTCTTC. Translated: CASSQEGLGAYEQFF.